The T cell receptor beta chain described here comes from a study of blood T cell repertoires in COVID-19 (dated by TCRdb to about 2020). Describing the broader study: The collaborator samples originated in the United States, Italy and Spain and spanned the acute and convalescent phases of COVID-19. The samples were drawn from the first 160 participants of the ongoing ImmuneRACE study and from 950 to 1,500 subjects provided by 6 global collaborators. The repertoires were made available in a free public database intended to serve as a resource for research on the immune response to SARS-CoV-2. The prospective study material was composed of cDNA or gDNA derived from T cells, B-cell-depleted T cells, or PBMCs. HLA class I and class II types, where available, came from metadata supplied by the sample provider rather than from assay-based typing. Subjects who had been exposed to COVID-19, were actively infected with it, or had recovered from it provided the deeply sampled blood TCRbeta repertoires that made up the dataset. A de-identified subject ID, COVID-19 status, age in years and sex were almost always included in the sample metadata. Overall study outcomes, separate from this receptor: The quantity of clinical and demographic metadata differed by source and by participant and was supplied without curation.

The immunoSEQ Assay, a bias-controlled multiplex PCR, was used to amplify TCRbeta CDR3 regions from genomic DNA. The authors processed their data as follows. The number of nucleated cells in each sample was estimated by amplification of reference gene primers within the assay. Sequence reads were collapsed and filtered to measure the absolute abundance of every unique TCRbeta CDR3 rearrangement. Productive Simpson clonality was computed per sample as the square root of Simpson's diversity index over productive rearrangements. In its TCRdb copy, this immuneACCESS table keeps in-frame sequences only and misses some clones. Where compared with another copy, unresolved V genes explain less than half of these, and the others have no known cause. V and J calls and clone size come straight from that table; D and trimming were deduced from the DNA. In this sample the table shows around 70,000 clones, around 83% of which occur a single time. The ten largest clones capture 40% to 45% of the sample.

The collaborating institutions used their own protocols to collect whole blood in K2EDTA tubes. Collaborator samples were shipped for TCRbeta analysis as frozen whole blood, isolated PBMCs, or DNA extracted from either sample type. Based on the germline V gene (reference sequence), the CDR1 and CDR2 sequences are LNHDA and SQIVND. The trim is 1 base for V and 8 bases for J, with a gap of 17 bases between the germline ends. Reading from cysteine to phenylalanine, the CDR3 counts 15 amino acids. The kept DNA is CDR3 alone, 45 bases in frame from the first base. About this clone: It lacks a known antigen. Per-base quality was not reported, and no clone a single base away is much larger than it.

The chain is assembled from TRBV19 and TRBJ1-2; D gene: possibly TRBD1, on 5 matching bases. The receptor's source is a man older than 75 with acute or convalescent COVID-19. The sequencing input was peripheral blood. The DNA reads TGTGCCAGTAGTATAGCGCACTCCGCGCGGGACGGCTACACCTTC. Its translation reads: CASSIAHSARDGYTF.